These 27 T cell receptor beta chains came from one sample sequenced in a study of blood T cell repertoires in COVID-19. Method: immunoSEQ multiplex PCR; TCRdb's copy keeps in-frame clones and lacks some. Of more than 200,000 clones listed, around 88% were seen once; the top ten hold 1.3% to 1.5%. The sample comprised peripheral blood. All receptors derive from a man aged 80 or over with acute or convalescent COVID-19.

The chain has TRBV9 and TRBJ1-2; 10 nucleotides line up with TRBD1. Germline V lookup: CDR1 SGDLS, CDR2 YYNGEE. The CDR3 has 17 amino acids. V lost 3 bases to trimming and J lost 2 bases; unmatched junction nucleotides: 10. CDR3 amino acids: CASSGPHPGQGNYGYTF. CDR3 DNA sequence: TGTGCCAGCAGCGGGCCACATCCGGGACAGGGGAACTATGGCTACACCTTC.

V and J are TRBV13 and TRBJ2-5; D may be TRBD1 (5 bases). This CDR3 contains 16 residues. V was pared by 0 bases and J by 4 bases, with 15 bases between. Germline V CDR1 and CDR2: PRHDT, FYEKMQ (reference sequence). As DNA, the CDR3 is TGTGCCAGCAGCTTAGGGGGGCTCGGGCCCTTAGAGACCCAGTACTTC. Its protein product is CASSLGGLGPLETQYF.

The rearrangement links TRBV4-1 to TRBJ1-2, with 12 bases fitting TRBD1. Germline lookup yields CDR1 MGHRA and CDR2 YSYEKL. This CDR3 spans 15 amino acids. Germline trimming cut 3 bases from V and 7 bases from J; bases unmatched to any gene: 6. CDR3 coding DNA: TGCGCCAGCAGCCAGGGGACAGGGGGCTATCGTGGCTACACCTTC. Translating gives CASSQGTGGYRGYTF.

The CDR3 sequence is CASTTGYQPQHF. The DNA for the CDR3 is TGTGCCAGTACGACAGGGTATCAGCCCCAGCATTTT. The rearrangement joins TRBV19 to TRBJ1-5; 7 bases map to TRBD1. Germline CDR1 is LNHDA and CDR2 is SQIVND (reference sequence). V lost 7 bases, J lost 5 bases, and 2 bases stayed unmatched. The CDR3 is made up of 12 amino acids.

This clone has a single count. The V and J genes are TRBV7-6 and TRBJ2-5, with D perhaps TRBD2 (7 bases). CDR1 and CDR2 from the germline V gene are SGHVS and FNYEAQ. The germline V and J ends were trimmed by 5 bases and 4 bases, with 23 bases remaining between them. The CDR3 runs 17 residues. The CDR3 coding sequence is TGTGCCAGCAGCATAGGGGGGGGAGGAGGGCTCGGAGAGACCCAGTACTTC. The encoded protein is CASSIGGGGGLGETQYF. The full variable domain, completed using reference TRBV7-6 and TRBJ2-5, is GAGVSQSPRYKVTKRGQDVALRCDPISGHVSLYWYRQALGQGPEFLTYFNYEAQQDKSGLPNDRFSAERPEGSISTLTIQRTEQRDSAMYRCASSIGGGGGLGETQYFGPGTRLLVL.

This rearrangement joins TRBV7-2 to TRBJ1-1; 8 nucleotides line up with TRBD1. V lost 5 bases to trimming and J lost 4 bases; unmatched junction nucleotides: 6. The CDR3 sequence is 14 residues long. Germline V CDR1 and CDR2: SGHTA, FQGNSA. The CDR3 nucleotides read TGTGCCAGCAGCCTATACGGGACAGGCACTGAAGCTTTCTTT. Its protein product is CASSLYGTGTEAFF.

The rearrangement joins TRBV7-2 to TRBJ1-1, with no clear D. The CDR3 has 14 amino acids. Germline V gene sequence: CDR1 SGHTA, CDR2 FQGNSA. Trimming pared 5 bases from V and 1 base from J, leaving 11 bases between. Written as DNA, the CDR3 is TGTGCCAGCAGCGCCCAGGAGGGGAACACTGAAGCTTTCTTT. Its protein is CASSAQEGNTEAFF.

The chain is built from TRBV5-4 and TRBJ2-5; 10 nucleotides line up with TRBD1. V was pared by 3 bases and J by 3 bases, with 5 bases of the junction left unmatched. Germline V CDR1 and CDR2: SGHNT, YYREEE (reference sequence). CDR3 length: 15 amino acids. CDR3 coding DNA: TGTGCCAGCAGCTCAATGACAGGGGGCGAAGAGACCCAGTACTTC. Encoded protein: CASSSMTGGEETQYF.

This chain uses TRBV24-1 with TRBJ2-1; 12 bases align to TRBD1. Germline CDR1 KGHDR, CDR2 SFDVKD. V shed 4 bases, J shed 7 bases, and the junction held 7 bases outside the gene matches. The CDR3 sequence is 16 residues long. The chain's CDR3 is CATSEGTGGARNEQFF. The CDR3 nucleotides read TGTGCCACCAGTGAGGGGACAGGGGGCGCGAGGAATGAGCAGTTCTTC.

The V call is TRBV5-5, the J call TRBJ2-1; tentative D call: TRBD1 (6 bases). The germline V and J ends were trimmed by 5 bases and 5 bases, with 14 bases remaining between them. CDR1 is SGHKS, CDR2 YYEKEE, per germline (reference sequence). The CDR3 is 14 amino acids. Written as DNA, the CDR3 is TGTGCCAGCAGTTCCGGACAGCTTAACAATGAGCAGTTCTTC. Protein product: CASSSGQLNNEQFF.

V usage is TRBV19 and J usage is TRBJ1-4, with 7 bases lining up with TRBD1. This CDR3 comprises 15 residues. With 3 bases clipped from V and 7 bases from J, the junction kept 8 bases outside the gene matches. Germline CDR1 and CDR2: LNHDA and SQIVND (reference sequence). The CDR3 here is CASSIGGGVGEKLFF. The CDR3 DNA reads as TGTGCCAGTAGTATCGGAGGGGGCGTTGGTGAAAAACTGTTTTTT.

This sequence joins TRBV2 and TRBJ1-2; the match to TRBD1 covers 8 bases. CDR3 size: 14 residues. J gave up 5 bases and V 4 bases, and 6 bases lay outside the gene matches. The germline V gene encodes CDR1 SNHLY and CDR2 FYNNEI. CDR3: CASSARTGTYGYTF. Written as DNA, the CDR3 is TGTGCCAGCAGTGCCCGGACAGGGACGTATGGCTACACCTTC.

This clone came up once. The J gene is TRBJ1-1, the V gene TRBV24-1; unclear D gene. The length of the CDR3 is 14 residues. Germline CDR1 KGHDR, CDR2 SFDVKD. V lost 0 bases and J lost 2, with 6 bases in between. DNA for the CDR3: TGTGCCACCAGTGATTTGTACAGAAACACTGAAGCTTTCTTT. It yields the protein CATSDLYRNTEAFF.

This clone was recorded a few times. The V call is TRBV9, the J call TRBJ2-2, with D possibly TRBD2 on 7 matching bases. The V gene's germline CDR1 is SGDLS and CDR2 YYNGEE. The CDR3 has 15 amino acids. V was shortened by 4 bases and J by 5 bases, with 15 bases between the two germline ends. In nucleotides, the CDR3 is TGTGCCAGCAGCCAAAGGGGGGGCGAAACCGGGGAGCTGTTTTTT. Encoded protein: CASSQRGGETGELFF.

The J gene is TRBJ1-5, the V gene TRBV4-1; D not certain. Germline assignment: CDR1 MGHRA and CDR2 YSYEKL. The V and J ends lost 1 base and 0 bases respectively, with 7 bases between them. The CDR3 totals 15 residues. For the CDR3, the DNA is TGCGCCAGCAGCCAAGGCAGGAATAGCAATCAGCCCCAGCATTTT. Translated: CASSQGRNSNQPQHF.

The chain has TRBV11-2 and TRBJ2-1; 7 nucleotides agree with TRBD1. The V gene's germline CDR1 is SGHAT and CDR2 FQNNGV. Losses at the gene ends were 5 bases for V and 7 bases for J; bases not matched to a gene: 11. The CDR3 consists of 15 residues. This CDR3 reads CASSRRSGGMNEQFF. CDR3 nucleotide sequence: TGTGCCAGCAGCCGTCGGTCAGGGGGTATGAATGAGCAGTTCTTC.

The V gene is TRBV19, the J gene TRBJ1-1, with 8 bases fitting TRBD1. Germline CDR1 reads LNHDA; CDR2 reads SQIVND (reference sequence). Trimming cost V 5 bases and J 4 bases; bases outside gene matches: 6. The CDR3 is 14 amino acids. CDR3 sequence (DNA): TGTGCCAGTAGTGATAACAGGGGGTTCACTGAAGCTTTCTTT. This codes for CASSDNRGFTEAFF.

The chain is built from TRBV6-6 and TRBJ1-6, with D uncertain. Trimming took 6 bases from V and 9 from J, leaving 15 bases between them. The CDR3 loop spans 14 amino acids. Germline-derived CDR1 and CDR2 are MNHNY and SVGAGI (reference sequence). CDR3 sequence: CASSPPTSTSPLHF. For the CDR3, the DNA is TGTGCCAGCAGCCCTCCAACCTCTACTTCACCCCTCCACTTT.

The genes are TRBV7-2 and TRBJ2-7; 9 positions match TRBD1. Germline loops: CDR1 SGHTA, CDR2 FQGNSA. This CDR3 has 12 amino acids. The J segment lost 12 bases and the V segment lost 5 bases, leaving 8 bases of the junction unmatched. This CDR3 reads CASSPRDREWYF. Here the CDR3 DNA reads TGTGCCAGCAGCCCCCGGGACAGGGAATGGTACTTC.

V gene TRBV9 combines with J gene TRBJ2-2; D uncertain. Germline V gene lookup returns CDR1 SGDLS and CDR2 YYNGEE. V was cut by 2 bases and J by 4 bases, with 9 bases left in between. The CDR3 consists of 14 residues. This CDR3 reads CASSVQGGTGELFF. The CDR3 nucleotides are TGTGCCAGCAGCGTTCAAGGCGGCACCGGGGAGCTGTTTTTT.

The chain employs TRBV4-1 and TRBJ1-2; no reliable D call. In germline, CDR1 is MGHRA, CDR2 YSYEKL. The CDR3 runs 14 residues. V lost 1 base and J 4 bases, leaving 10 bases between the germline ends. CDR3 coding DNA: TGCGCCAGCAGCCAAGTGAGGGAACCCTATGGCTACACCTTC. Encoded protein: CASSQVREPYGYTF.

This chain uses TRBV18 with TRBJ1-1; 7 nucleotides match TRBD1. Germline values: CDR1 KGHSH, CDR2 LQKENI. V trimming: 1 base; J trimming: 1 base; junction bases outside the gene matches: 6. This CDR3 comprises 16 residues. The CDR3 DNA is TGTGCCAGCTCACCACGGGCGACAGGGCCGAACACTGAAGCTTTCTTT. It codes for CASSPRATGPNTEAFF.

The gene calls are TRBV2 and TRBJ2-1; D not resolved. CDR3 size: 13 residues. CDR1 is SNHLY and CDR2 is FYNNEI in the germline V gene. Deletions cut 0 bases from V and 8 bases from J, with 8 bases between. The CDR3 DNA is TGTGCCAGCAGTGAAGCTCCACGGGATGAGCAGTTCTTC. Translation: CASSEAPRDEQFF.

CDR3 protein: CASSPVVGGNSPLHF. The CDR3 region has the DNA TGTGCCAGCAGCCCCGTAGTTGGAGGTAATTCACCCCTCCACTTT. The rearrangement uses TRBV5-4 and TRBJ1-6; no definite D call. CDR3 length: 15 residues. The V and J ends lost 4 bases and 6 bases respectively, with 14 bases between them. Germline CDR1 and CDR2: SGHNT and YYREEE (reference sequence).

This rearrangement joins TRBV20-1 to TRBJ1-1; D possibly corresponds to TRBD1 (5 bases). Germline lookup yields CDR1 DFQATT and CDR2 SNEGSKA (reference sequence). This CDR3 is 14 amino acids long. V lost 3 bases to trimming and J lost 1 base, with 12 bases between them. Here the CDR3 DNA reads TGCAGTGCTAGTAAGGGGCTTGGGAACACTGAAGCTTTCTTT. Translation: CSASKGLGNTEAFF.

The genes are TRBV3-1 (or the pseudogene TRBV3-2) and TRBJ2-2; 7 bases are shared with TRBD1. After removal of 2 bases from V and 4 bases from J, the junction contained 4 bases not matched to a gene. The CDR3 spans 15 residues. The germline V gene has CDR1 LGHDT and CDR2 YNNKEL (reference sequence). CDR3: CASSQQWDSTGELFF. Written as DNA, the CDR3 is TGTGCCAGCAGCCAACAGTGGGACAGCACCGGGGAGCTGTTTTTT.

This chain uses TRBV27 with TRBJ1-6; 7 positions agree with TRBD1. Germline V lookup: CDR1 MNHEY, CDR2 SMNVEV (reference sequence). The CDR3 covers 14 residues. V was clipped by 5 bases and J by 6 bases; unmatched bases: 4. In nucleotides, the CDR3 is TGTGCCAGCAGTCCCGGGACAGCTAATTCACCCCTCCACTTT. It specifies CASSPGTANSPLHF.